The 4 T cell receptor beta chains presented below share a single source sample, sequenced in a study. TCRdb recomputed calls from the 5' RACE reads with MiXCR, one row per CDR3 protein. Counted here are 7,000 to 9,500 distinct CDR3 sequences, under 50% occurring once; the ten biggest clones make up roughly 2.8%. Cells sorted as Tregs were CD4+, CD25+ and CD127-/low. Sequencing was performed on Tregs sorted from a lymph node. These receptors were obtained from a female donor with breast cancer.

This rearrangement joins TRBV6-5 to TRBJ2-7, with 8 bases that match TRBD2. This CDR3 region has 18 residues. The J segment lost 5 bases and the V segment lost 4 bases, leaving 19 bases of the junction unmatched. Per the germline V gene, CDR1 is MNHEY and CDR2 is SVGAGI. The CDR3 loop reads CASSLLGSLAGPLDEQYF. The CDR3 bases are TGTGCCAGCAGTTTACTGGGGTCCCTAGCGGGCCCTTTGGACGAGCAGTACTTC.

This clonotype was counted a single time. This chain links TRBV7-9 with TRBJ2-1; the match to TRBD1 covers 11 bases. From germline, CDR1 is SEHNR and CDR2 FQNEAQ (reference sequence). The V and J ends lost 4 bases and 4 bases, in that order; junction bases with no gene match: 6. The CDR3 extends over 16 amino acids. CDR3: CASSSGQGVVYNEQFF. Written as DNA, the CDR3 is TGTGCCAGCAGCTCGGGACAGGGGGTGGTTTACAATGAGCAGTTCTTC.

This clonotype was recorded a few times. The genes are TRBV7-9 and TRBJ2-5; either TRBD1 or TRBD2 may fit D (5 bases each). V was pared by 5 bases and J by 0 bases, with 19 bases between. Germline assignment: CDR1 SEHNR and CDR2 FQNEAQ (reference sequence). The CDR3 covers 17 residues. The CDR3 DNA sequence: TGTGCCAGCAGCCTACTCCCGTCCAGAGGGGACCAAGAGACCCAGTACTTC. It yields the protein CASSLLPSRGDQETQYF.

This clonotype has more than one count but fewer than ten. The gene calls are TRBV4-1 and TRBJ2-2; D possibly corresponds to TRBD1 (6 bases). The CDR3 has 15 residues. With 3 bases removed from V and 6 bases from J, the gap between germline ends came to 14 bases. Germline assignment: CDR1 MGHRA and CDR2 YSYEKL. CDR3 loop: CASSHRTGSPGELFF. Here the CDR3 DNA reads TGCGCCAGCAGCCATCGAACAGGGAGCCCCGGGGAGCTGTTTTTT.